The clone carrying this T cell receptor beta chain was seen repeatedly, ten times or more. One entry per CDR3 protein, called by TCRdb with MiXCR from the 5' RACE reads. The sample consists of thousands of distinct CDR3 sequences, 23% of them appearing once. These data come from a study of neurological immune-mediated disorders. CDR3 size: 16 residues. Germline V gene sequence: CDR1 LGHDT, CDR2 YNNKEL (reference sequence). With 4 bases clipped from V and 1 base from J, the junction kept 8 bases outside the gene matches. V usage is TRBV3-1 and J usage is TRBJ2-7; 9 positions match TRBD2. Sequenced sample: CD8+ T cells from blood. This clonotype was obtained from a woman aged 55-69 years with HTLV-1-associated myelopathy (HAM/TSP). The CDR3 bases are TGTGCCAGCAGCCCCAACAGCGGGGGGCTTTCCTACGAGCAGTACTTC. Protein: CASSPNSGGLSYEQYF.